Presented here are 11 T cell receptor beta chains from one specimen sequenced in a study of cytomegalovirus exposure and HLA in healthy donors. 13 Jbeta primers and 60 Vbeta primers were used for the PCR. Sequencing was performed with immunoSEQ multiplex PCR; in TCRdb, only in-frame clones are kept and a portion is missing. The repertoire has about 150,000 clones, roughly 77% of them found once; the top ten carry about 4%. Sequenced: PBMCs. These receptor sequences come from a human donor in good health.

The chain recombines TRBV7-2 with TRBJ2-1; the match to TRBD2 covers 11 bases. The CDR3 length is 16 residues. Trimming removed 5 bases from V and 6 bases from J; junction bases left unmatched: 9. Germline-derived CDR1 and CDR2 are SGHTA and FQGNSA. The CDR3 nucleotides are TGTGCCAGCAGCCCGACCGGACTAGCGGGTTTCAATGAGCAGTTCTTC. Amino acids: CASSPTGLAGFNEQFF.

The chain uses TRBV18 and TRBJ1-1; D remains unclear. Per the germline V gene, CDR1 is KGHSH and CDR2 is LQKENI. V lost 3 bases and J lost 0, with 11 bases in between. The CDR3 runs to 15 residues. Here the CDR3 DNA reads TGTGCCAGCTCACCTCTTGGGCAAATGAACACTGAAGCTTTCTTT. Translation: CASSPLGQMNTEAFF.

This chain joins TRBV19 and TRBJ1-5, with D tentatively TRBD1 (6 bases). V lost 5 bases and J 4 bases, leaving 9 bases between the germline ends. The CDR3 consists of 13 residues. Germline assignment: CDR1 LNHDA and CDR2 SQIVND (reference sequence). The CDR3 here is CASSADRNQPQHF. As DNA, the CDR3 is TGTGCCAGTAGTGCGGACAGAAATCAGCCCCAGCATTTT.

This sequence joins TRBV7-3 and TRBJ2-5, with a possible D match to TRBD2 (6 bases). Trimming removed 4 bases at V and 5 bases at J, with 20 bases between. CDR1 and CDR2 from the germline V gene are SGHTA and FQGTGA. CDR3 length: 16 residues. The CDR3 nucleotides read TGTGCCAGCAGCTCGGACGGGGGTGGCGGGGCGGAGACCCAGTACTTC. Residues: CASSSDGGGGAETQYF.

In this sample, this clone turned up once. The chain employs TRBV7-9 and TRBJ1-3; no reliable D call. The CDR3 extends over 13 amino acids. V shed 6 bases and J shed 0 bases, with 6 bases lying between them. Germline V gene lookup returns CDR1 SEHNR and CDR2 FQNEAQ (reference sequence). CDR3 in amino acids: CASSGFSGNTIYF. CDR3 bases: TGTGCCAGCAGTGGCTTCTCTGGAAACACCATATATTTT.

This clone was picked up a small number of times. The gene calls are TRBV2 and TRBJ1-1; no definite D call. Trimming shortened V by 6 bases and J by 8 bases, and 22 bases separated the two germline ends. The germline gives CDR1 SNHLY, CDR2 FYNNEI. This CDR3 is 15 amino acids long. Here the CDR3 DNA reads TGTGCCAGCAGATTATACATTTCGGGGTCAGAGGAAGCTTTCTTT. Its translation is CASRLYISGSEEAFF.

The chain couples TRBV4-1 to TRBJ2-1; 11 positions match TRBD2. The CDR3 loop spans 22 amino acids. Trimming removed 7 bases from V and 0 bases from J; junction bases left unmatched: 23. The V gene's germline CDR1 is MGHRA and CDR2 YSYEKL. The DNA of the CDR3 is TGCGCCAGCACCCTTACGAACTTAAGGGGGACTAGCGGCCAGAGCTCCTACAATGAGCAGTTCTTC. Translation: CASTLTNLRGTSGQSSYNEQFF.

The chain has TRBV28 and TRBJ1-4; D is possibly TRBD1 (6 bases). The CDR3 contains 16 residues. The V and J ends lost 5 bases and 7 bases respectively, with 20 bases between them. The V gene's germline CDR1 is MDHEN and CDR2 SYDVKM. In DNA, the CDR3 is TGTGCCAGCAGTGCGGACAGCCTGGGGGTGGGTGAAAAACTGTTTTTT. As protein: CASSADSLGVGEKLFF.

This chain links TRBV5-4 with TRBJ2-2, with a weak D call TRBD2 (7 bases). The germline V and J ends were trimmed by 3 bases and 6 bases, with 15 bases remaining between them. This CDR3 has 15 amino acids. The germline V gene encodes CDR1 SGHNT and CDR2 YYREEE (reference sequence). CDR3 sequence: CASSYQQGGPGELFF. CDR3 bases: TGTGCCAGCAGCTACCAACAGGGAGGGCCCGGGGAGCTGTTTTTT.

V usage is TRBV19 and J usage is TRBJ2-7, with TRBD1 identical over 8 bases. After removal of 6 bases from V and 4 bases from J, the junction contained 8 bases not matched to a gene. CDR3 length: 14 amino acids. The germline gives CDR1 LNHDA, CDR2 SQIVND (reference sequence). In nucleotides, the CDR3 is TGTGCCAGTAGAAGAGGGCAGGGGGCGTACGAGCAGTACTTC. The encoded protein is CASRRGQGAYEQYF.

The chain links TRBV2 to TRBJ1-1; 9 bases agree with TRBD1. This CDR3 has 11 residues. CDR1 and CDR2 (germline): SNHLY, FYNNEI. V was clipped by 6 bases and J by 10 bases; unmatched bases: 3. The CDR3 DNA reads TGTGCCAGCAGACAGGGGGCAGGAGCTTTCTTT. This sequence encodes CASRQGAGAFF.